Below are 29 T cell receptor beta chains sequenced from a single sample in a study of shared clonotypes between healthy human individuals. Only in-frame clones appear in the TCRdb table, and some are missing; sequencing was by immunoSEQ multiplex PCR. Counted here are some 320,000 clones, around 86% occurring once; the ten biggest clones make up under 20%. The specimen was memory CD8+ T cells sorted from blood. Subset meaning: CD45RO+ cells pooled with CCR7-negative TemRA cells. Every receptor here comes from a young man in good health.

Concerning this clone itself: Other DNA sequences in this sample translate to the same CDR3. The CDR3 is CASSPGQTYEQYF. Written as DNA, the CDR3 is TGTGCCAGCAGCCCCGGACAGACCTACGAGCAGTACTTC. The chain uses TRBV7-9 and TRBJ2-7; D may be TRBD1 (6 bases). The CDR3 sequence is 13 residues long. Per the germline V gene, CDR1 is SEHNR and CDR2 is FQNEAQ (reference sequence). V lost 5 bases and J lost 2, with 10 bases in between.

The rearrangement uses TRBV7-9 and TRBJ2-3, with D hard to call. This CDR3 comprises 15 residues. Looked up from germline, CDR1 is SEHNR and CDR2 is FQNEAQ (reference sequence). V was trimmed by 7 bases and J by 4 bases, leaving 18 bases between them. The CDR3 is CASTLSPVFPDTQYF. CDR3 nucleotide sequence: TGTGCCAGCACCCTTTCCCCAGTATTCCCAGATACGCAGTATTTT.

The J gene is TRBJ1-2, the V gene TRBV29-1, with 10 bases lining up with TRBD1. This CDR3 is 14 amino acids long. V dropped 6 bases and J dropped 0; count of bases not matched to a gene: 4. CDR1 is SQVTM and CDR2 is ANQGSEA in the germline V gene. The CDR3 is CSVTGGSSNYGYTF. CDR3 bases: TGCAGCGTGACAGGGGGCTCATCTAACTATGGCTACACCTTC. Full variable domain (missing parts from reference TRBV29-1 and TRBJ1-2): SAVISQKPSRDICQRGTSLTIQCQVDSQVTMMFWYRQQPGQSLTLIATANQGSEATYESGFVIDKFPISRPNLTFSTLTVSNMSPEDSSIYLCSVTGGSSNYGYTFGSGTRLTVV.

There are a few counts of this clone. The V and J genes are TRBV27 and TRBJ1-1; D is unresolved. Germline V CDR1 and CDR2: MNHEY, SMNVEV (reference sequence). With 5 bases removed from V and 3 bases from J, the gap between germline ends came to 13 bases. The CDR3 has 14 amino acids. This chain's CDR3 is CASSPETGHTEAFF. The DNA for the CDR3 is TGTGCCAGCAGTCCAGAGACGGGCCACACTGAAGCTTTCTTT.

This clone was seen a handful of times. The chain employs TRBV10-2 and TRBJ1-6; no clear D. V dropped 2 bases and J dropped 13 bases, with 18 bases sitting between them. The CDR3 is 15 residues long. Germline values: CDR1 WSHSY, CDR2 SAAADI. CDR3 in amino acids: CASSEVVYQPLPLHF. For the CDR3, the DNA is TGCGCCAGCAGTGAGGTGGTCTATCAGCCACTTCCCCTCCACTTT.

The table lists this clone with a few counts. This rearrangement joins TRBV27 to TRBJ1-5, with unresolved D. Germline loops: CDR1 MNHEY, CDR2 SMNVEV (reference sequence). The germline V and J ends were trimmed by 5 bases and 9 bases, with 14 bases remaining between them. The CDR3 covers 13 residues. DNA for the CDR3: TGTGCCAGCAGTGTGAACCAAATTTGGCCCCAGCATTTT. This gives the protein CASSVNQIWPQHF.

CDR3 DNA sequence: TGTGCCTGGAGTGACAGGAGTCTCTCTGGAAACACCATATATTTT. It encodes CAWSDRSLSGNTIYF. V gene TRBV30 combines with J gene TRBJ1-3, with D possibly being TRBD1 (5 bases). CDR3 length: 15 amino acids. Trimming left V 1 base short and J 0 bases short, with 10 bases between. CDR1 and CDR2 (germline): GTSNPN, SVGIG (reference sequence).

The rearrangement links TRBV6-5 to TRBJ2-7; tentatively, D is TRBD1 or TRBD2 (5 bases each). The CDR3 totals 16 residues. With 4 bases removed from V and 0 bases from J, the gap between germline ends came to 16 bases. CDR1 is MNHEY, CDR2 SVGAGI, per germline. The CDR3 here is CASSSGPRTSSYEQYF. Written as DNA, the CDR3 is TGTGCCAGCAGTTCGGGACCCAGGACATCCTCCTACGAGCAGTACTTC.

The CDR3 sequence: CASSLGPPATGAYEQYF. The CDR3 DNA reads TGTGCCAGCAGCTTAGGCCCTCCCGCGACAGGTGCCTACGAGCAGTACTTC. The genes are TRBV11-3 and TRBJ2-7, with D possibly being TRBD1 (6 bases). The V end was cut by 1 base, the J end by 2 bases, with 18 bases between. This CDR3 contains 17 residues. Germline-derived CDR1 and CDR2 are SGHNT and YENEEA. The complete variable domain, with remaining parts taken from reference TRBV11-3 and TRBJ2-7, reads EAGVVQSPRYKIIEKKQPVAFWCNPISGHNTLYWYLQNLGQGPELLIRYENEEAVDDSQLPKDRFSAERLKGVDSTLKIQPAELGDSAVYLCASSLGPPATGAYEQYFGPGTRLTVT.

The gene calls are TRBV6-5 and TRBJ2-3, with unresolved D. This CDR3 is built from 13 residues. From germline, CDR1 is MNHEY and CDR2 SVGAGI. Trimming pared 5 bases from V and 3 bases from J, leaving 9 bases between. CDR3 nucleotides: TGTGCCAGCAGTAAGACTGAAACAGATACGCAGTATTTT. The encoded protein is CASSKTETDTQYF.

The chain combines TRBV4-1 with TRBJ2-7; the match to TRBD2 covers 7 bases. J lost 2 bases, V lost 1 base, and 11 bases had no gene match. This CDR3 has 17 residues. Germline V gene data show CDR1 as MGHRA and CDR2 as YSYEKL. CDR3: CASSQVYGASGTYEQYF. The CDR3 DNA reads as TGCGCCAGCAGCCAAGTTTATGGGGCTAGCGGTACCTACGAGCAGTACTTC.

The chain joins TRBV6-5 to TRBJ2-7, with 8 bases lining up with TRBD1. Looked up from germline, CDR1 is MNHEY and CDR2 is SVGAGI. V lost 6 bases, J lost 2 bases, and 9 bases stayed unmatched. This CDR3 has 15 amino acids. The CDR3 DNA reads as TGTGCCAGCAGAGGTTTGACAGGGGCTACCTACGAGCAGTACTTC. Protein sequence: CASRGLTGATYEQYF.

This chain connects TRBV9 to TRBJ1-1, with TRBD1 identical over 7 bases. The CDR3 is 14 amino acids. Per germline, CDR1 SGDLS and CDR2 YYNGEE. V shed 2 bases and J 0 bases; nucleotides not matched to a gene: 1. Here the CDR3 reads CASSVTGVNTEAFF. The CDR3 coding sequence is TGTGCCAGCAGCGTCACAGGGGTGAACACTGAAGCTTTCTTT.

The V and J genes are TRBV4-1 and TRBJ2-2; D gene unclear. Germline V gene data show CDR1 as MGHRA and CDR2 as YSYEKL. V lost 6 bases and J 6 bases, leaving 8 bases between the germline ends. The CDR3 runs 12 residues. CDR3 DNA sequence: TGCGCCAGCAGGGACGGCCCCGGGGAGCTGTTTTTT. Protein: CASRDGPGELFF.

V gene TRBV30 combines with J gene TRBJ2-5; 12 bases are a match to TRBD2. This CDR3 comprises 14 residues. CDR1 is GTSNPN, CDR2 SVGIG, per germline (reference sequence). V shed 3 bases and J 5 bases; nucleotides not matched to a gene: 4. In DNA form, the CDR3 reads TGTGCCTGGAGCCCCGGACTAGCGGGGGAGACCCAGTACTTC. Protein: CAWSPGLAGETQYF.

The chain is built from TRBV9 and TRBJ2-3; 12 bases agree with TRBD2. In germline, CDR1 is SGDLS, CDR2 YYNGEE. V lost 4 bases to trimming and J lost 6 bases; unmatched junction nucleotides: 9. The CDR3 totals 16 residues. In DNA, the CDR3 is TGTGCCAGCAGCACGCCACTAGCGGGGGGCGGGGATACGCAGTATTTT. Encoded protein: CASSTPLAGGGDTQYF.

This sequence joins TRBV5-1 and TRBJ2-3; tentative D call: TRBD1 (6 bases). Germline V gene data show CDR1 as SGHRS and CDR2 as YFSETQ. Trimming left V 4 bases short and J 7 bases short, with 16 bases between. The CDR3 is made up of 14 amino acids. The CDR3 spells CASSPLGALYTQYF. In nucleotides, the CDR3 is TGCGCCAGCAGCCCCCTGGGGGCATTGTATACGCAGTATTTT.

The chain recombines TRBV7-9 with TRBJ1-3; D is perhaps TRBD1 (6 bases). The V gene lost 5 bases and the J gene lost 2 bases, with 22 bases spanning the gap. The germline V gene has CDR1 SEHNR and CDR2 FQNEAQ (reference sequence). The CDR3 contains 18 residues. The CDR3 is CASSPTGGHPSPGNTIYF. CDR3 coding DNA: TGTGCCAGCAGCCCAACGGGGGGACATCCTTCCCCTGGAAACACCATATATTTT.

The gene calls are TRBV30 and TRBJ2-1; 9 nucleotides align to TRBD1. CDR3 length: 14 residues. In germline, CDR1 is GTSNPN, CDR2 SVGIG (reference sequence). After removal of 5 bases from V and 3 bases from J, the junction contained 5 bases not matched to a gene. The chain's CDR3 is CAWEPGQGYNEQFF. CDR3 DNA sequence: TGTGCCTGGGAACCGGGACAGGGCTACAATGAGCAGTTCTTC.

J is TRBJ2-7 and V is TRBV27; 10 nucleotides line up with TRBD1. V was pared by 4 bases and J by 3 bases, with 6 bases of the junction left unmatched. The CDR3 spans 15 residues. CDR1 and CDR2 from the germline V gene are MNHEY and SMNVEV (reference sequence). This CDR3 is CASSSVRDRGYEQYF. The CDR3 coding sequence is TGTGCCAGCAGTTCCGTCCGGGACAGGGGCTACGAGCAGTACTTC.

The chain employs TRBV10-3 and TRBJ2-5; the D is unclear. CDR3 length: 14 residues. The V and J ends lost 3 bases and 3 bases respectively, with 11 bases between them. Looked up from germline, CDR1 is ENHRY and CDR2 is SYGVKD. DNA of the CDR3: TGTGCCATCAGTGATTGGGATACAGAAGAGACCCAGTACTTC. It encodes CAISDWDTEETQYF.

V usage is TRBV29-1 and J usage is TRBJ2-2, with TRBD2 as a possible D gene (6 bases). Trimming cost V 3 bases and J 4 bases, with 21 bases left between them. In germline, CDR1 is SQVTM, CDR2 ANQGSEA. This CDR3 is built from 17 residues. CDR3 amino acids: CSVESTVGTGFTGELFF. The CDR3 nucleotides are TGCAGCGTTGAGAGTACGGTGGGGACTGGGTTCACCGGGGAGCTGTTTTTT.

The CDR3 nucleotides are TGTGCCACCAGCAGAGATTTGGCAGGGACCTCTTTTTCCTACGAGCAGTACTTC. Amino acids: CATSRDLAGTSFSYEQYF. The V call is TRBV15, the J call TRBJ2-7, with D perhaps assigned TRBD1 or TRBD2 (5 bases each). The CDR3 consists of 18 residues. CDR1 and CDR2 from the germline V gene are LNHNV and YYDKDF (reference sequence). The germline V and J ends were trimmed by 0 bases and 1 base, with 19 bases remaining between them.

The rearrangement joins TRBV28 to TRBJ2-7, with D hard to call. The CDR3 consists of 14 residues. Germline-derived CDR1 and CDR2 are MDHEN and SYDVKM. V gave up 5 bases and J gave up 3 bases, with 14 bases separating them. The CDR3 DNA is TGTGCCAGCAGTGCCCCGAGGTCCAGCTACGAGCAGTACTTC. It encodes CASSAPRSSYEQYF.

V is TRBV7-9 and J is TRBJ2-5, with D possibly TRBD1 on 6 matching bases. Germline V CDR1 and CDR2: SEHNR, FQNEAQ (reference sequence). The CDR3 has 15 residues. Trimming cost V 0 bases and J 3 bases, with 11 bases left between them. The CDR3 region is CASSLAYGDKETQYF. For the CDR3, the DNA is TGTGCCAGCAGCTTAGCCTACGGGGACAAAGAGACCCAGTACTTC.

This sequence joins TRBV20-1 and TRBJ1-1, with D unresolved. This CDR3 has 11 residues. Germline V gene sequence: CDR1 DFQATT, CDR2 SNEGSKA (reference sequence). CDR3 DNA: TGCTCCCAAGGTGCGGCGACTGAAGCTTTCTTT. This gives the protein CSQGAATEAFF.

V and J are TRBV6-5 and TRBJ2-2; D remains ambiguous. Germline V gene data show CDR1 as MNHEY and CDR2 as SVGAGI. V lost 0 bases and J lost 5, with 10 bases in between. The CDR3 has 15 amino acids. DNA of the CDR3: TGTGCCAGCAGTTACTCTCCCTTTGGAACCGGGGAGCTGTTTTTT. Translation: CASSYSPFGTGELFF.

V and J are TRBV4-1 and TRBJ1-1; D is undetermined. Germline values: CDR1 MGHRA, CDR2 YSYEKL. V lost 4 bases, J lost 7 bases, and 13 bases lay in between. The CDR3 runs to 13 residues. CDR3 coding DNA: TGCGCCAGCAGCCTCCGGCAGGTTAATGAAGCTTTCTTT. Amino acids: CASSLRQVNEAFF.

This clone was picked up a small number of times. The chain has TRBV4-3 and TRBJ2-5, with 8 nucleotides matching TRBD1. The length of the CDR3 is 16 residues. Germline loops: CDR1 LGHNA, CDR2 YSLEER. V was clipped by 2 bases and J by 5 bases; unmatched bases: 10. Here the CDR3 reads CASSQNDRGTGETQYF. Written as DNA, the CDR3 is TGCGCCAGCAGCCAAAACGACAGGGGTACAGGGGAGACCCAGTACTTC.